This TCR beta chain was recovered during a study of OX40 agonist ivuxolimab in advanced cancers. Study information: Those enrolled were about 82% male, with a mean age of about 60 years and ages from roughly 20 to 85. Study-level findings and limits: The work left the antigen specificity of expanded peripheral T cells undetermined. CD8+ T cells showed, on average, more clonal expansion than CD4+ cells.

The CDR3 runs 13 residues. The germline V gene encodes CDR1 SGHTA and CDR2 FQGNSA. Trimming took 2 bases from V and 5 from J, leaving 6 bases between them. Produced via immunoSEQ multiplex PCR; TCRdb's table is partial and in-frame only. The sample includes 75,000 to 90,000 clones, roughly 90% of them seen just once. Comment on this clone: Its antigen remains unknown.

Sequencing was performed on CD4+ or CD8+ T cells sorted from blood, taken in a trial of the OX40 agonist ivuxolimab. The TCR was taken from an adult with an advanced solid tumor such as melanoma, head and neck, liver or kidney cancer. This chain connects TRBV7-2 to TRBJ2-2; D ambiguous. In DNA, the CDR3 is TGTGCCAGCAGCTTATCATTAACCGGGGAGCTGTTTTTT. It translates to CASSLSLTGELFF.